A single sample gave rise to the 18 T cell receptor beta chains below, sequenced in a study of Ad26.COV2.S vaccination and SARS-CoV-2 variants. Treatment defined: about 20 received Ad26.COV2.S at low or high dose, single or two shots; about 5 received placebo; per-sample allocation not given. After the first vaccine or placebo injection, samples were drawn on day 63. Sequenced by immunoSEQ multiplex PCR; TCRdb stores in-frame clones only, minus some. The data contain 290,000 or so clones, 80% to 90% of them singletons. The input for sequencing was peripheral blood, taken in a trial of Ad26.COV2.S vaccine versus placebo. Receptors were obtained from a person between 18 and 59 years old who received the Ad26.COV2.S COVID-19 vaccine or a placebo.

The rearrangement joins TRBV7-9 to TRBJ1-1; 7 bases agree with TRBD1. Germline V lookup: CDR1 SEHNR, CDR2 FQNEAQ (reference sequence). The CDR3 loop spans 14 amino acids. V was clipped by 8 bases and J by 1 base; unmatched bases: 7. CDR3 nucleotides: TGTGCCAGCCAAATGGGGACAGAGAACACTGAAGCTTTCTTT. Its protein product is CASQMGTENTEAFF.

The rearrangement links TRBV18 to TRBJ2-1, with a tentative D call TRBD2 (6 bases). Trimming stripped 6 bases from V and 7 bases from J, with 19 bases between. In germline, CDR1 is KGHSH, CDR2 LQKENI. This CDR3 contains 15 residues. CDR3 in DNA: TGTGCCAGCTCTCGCGCCGGGGGAGGTGTGAATGAGCAGTTCTTC. It encodes CASSRAGGGVNEQFF. The variable domain in full, completed from reference TRBV18 and TRBJ2-1, reads NAGVMQNPRHLVRRRGQEARLRCSPMKGHSHVYWYRQLPEEGLKFMVYLQKENIIDESGMPKERFSAEFPKEGPSILRIQQVVRGDSAAYFCASSRAGGGVNEQFFGPGTRLTVL.

V usage is TRBV12-5 and J usage is TRBJ1-2; D call uncertain. Between the trimmed V and J ends, which lost 7 bases and 7 bases, there was a span of 13 bases. The CDR3 has 12 amino acids. CDR1 LGHNT and CDR2 FRNRAP come from the germline V gene. CDR3 coding DNA: TGTGCTAGTGAGGCTGAACGCGCTGGCTACACCTTC. The encoded protein is CASEAERAGYTF.

In DNA, the CDR3 is TGTGCCAGCAGCCAAGGTGCGGCGAACACTGAAGCTTTCTTT. It is translated as CASSQGAANTEAFF. The rearrangement joins TRBV3-1 (or the pseudogene TRBV3-2) to TRBJ1-1; D not resolved. The V gene lost 1 base and the J gene lost 1 base, with 7 bases spanning the gap. The CDR3 runs 14 residues. Germline V lookup: CDR1 LGHDT, CDR2 YNNKEL (reference sequence).

V and J are TRBV6-1 and TRBJ2-7; a weak D match, TRBD2 (6 bases). The germline CDR1 and CDR2 sequences are MNHNS and SASEGT. The V end was cut by 4 bases, the J end by 7 bases, with 29 bases between. There are 18 residues in the CDR3. The CDR3 DNA reads as TGTGCCAGCAGTGTTCTAGCGTCCCTCAATACCCTAAGCGTAGAGCAGTACTTC. Protein product: CASSVLASLNTLSVEQYF.

The rearrangement joins TRBV28 to TRBJ2-5; D possibly corresponds to TRBD2 (6 bases). The germline V gene encodes CDR1 MDHEN and CDR2 SYDVKM. The CDR3 loop spans 17 amino acids. Trimming shortened V by 6 bases and J by 1 base, and 21 bases separated the two germline ends. The CDR3 protein is CASRQTPSAQTQETQYF. CDR3 DNA sequence: TGTGCCAGCAGGCAGACACCTAGCGCCCAAACCCAAGAGACCCAGTACTTC. The full variable domain, rest sourced from reference TRBV28 and TRBJ2-5, is DVKVTQSSRYLVKRTGEKVFLECVQDMDHENMFWYRQDPGLGLRLIYFSYDVKMKEKGDIPEGYSVSREKKERFSLILESASTNQTSMYLCASRQTPSAQTQETQYFGPGTRLLVL.

This chain links TRBV9 with TRBJ1-6; 7 nucleotides agree with TRBD1. V dropped 0 bases and J dropped 5; count of bases not matched to a gene: 11. The CDR3 loop spans 18 amino acids. Germline V lookup: CDR1 SGDLS, CDR2 YYNGEE. Here the CDR3 reads CASSVGTLTTGNNSPLHF. The DNA for the CDR3 is TGTGCCAGCAGCGTAGGCACCCTAACGACAGGGAATAATTCACCCCTCCACTTT.

The rearrangement joins TRBV5-5 to TRBJ2-5; D is uncertain. V was shortened by 4 bases and J by 1 base, with 11 bases between the two germline ends. Germline V gene data show CDR1 as SGHKS and CDR2 as YYEKEE (reference sequence). CDR3 length: 14 residues. In DNA form, the CDR3 reads TGTGCCAGCAGCCAAAGGGCAACCCAAGAGACCCAGTACTTC. Encoded protein: CASSQRATQETQYF. The full variable domain, its missing parts supplied by reference TRBV5-5 and TRBJ2-5, is DAGVTQSPTHLIKTRGQQVTLRCSPISGHKSVSWYQQVLGQGPQFIFQYYEKEERGRGNFPDRFSARQFPNYSSELNVNALLLGDSALYLCASSQRATQETQYFGPGTRLLVL.

V gene TRBV18 combines with J gene TRBJ1-2; D unresolved. Germline-derived CDR1 and CDR2 are KGHSH and LQKENI. The V end was cut by 3 bases, the J end by 4 bases, with 15 bases between. This CDR3 contains 15 residues. The CDR3 region is CASSPLDSDFYGYTF. The CDR3 DNA reads TGTGCCAGCTCACCCCTCGACTCGGATTTCTATGGCTACACCTTC. Looking up the rest from reference TRBV18 and TRBJ1-2 gives the full variable domain: NAGVMQNPRHLVRRRGQEARLRCSPMKGHSHVYWYRQLPEEGLKFMVYLQKENIIDESGMPKERFSAEFPKEGPSILRIQQVVRGDSAAYFCASSPLDSDFYGYTFGSGTRLTVV.

The chain uses TRBV10-1 and TRBJ2-1; the match to TRBD2 covers 10 bases. Looked up from germline, CDR1 is WNHNN and CDR2 is SYGVQD (reference sequence). V gave up 2 bases and J gave up 7 bases; unmatched junction bases: 8. The CDR3 is 16 amino acids. DNA of the CDR3: TGCGCCAGCAGTGAGCATGGGGCTAGCGGGAGAAATGAGCAGTTCTTC. Amino acid sequence: CASSEHGASGRNEQFF.

The V gene is TRBV5-5, the J gene TRBJ1-2; D remains ambiguous. The germline V gene encodes CDR1 SGHKS and CDR2 YYEKEE (reference sequence). The V and J ends lost 5 bases and 2 bases respectively, with 13 bases between them. This CDR3 has 14 amino acids. The CDR3 here is CASSPGPRNYGYTF. CDR3 bases: TGTGCCAGCAGTCCCGGGCCTAGAAACTATGGCTACACCTTC.

The DNA for the CDR3 is TGTGCCAGCAGCCACCCGAAGGACAGGGGCTCCTACGAGCAGTACTTC. This encodes CASSHPKDRGSYEQYF. This chain joins TRBV7-9 and TRBJ2-7; TRBD1 matches at 9 bases. The germline gives CDR1 SEHNR, CDR2 FQNEAQ (reference sequence). Losses at the gene ends were 5 bases for V and 0 bases for J; bases not matched to a gene: 8. CDR3 size: 16 residues.

In the case of this clone: The same CDR3 arises from other DNA sequences in this sample as well. This rearrangement joins TRBV2 to TRBJ1-5, with a weak D call TRBD1 (5 bases). This CDR3 contains 12 residues. The V end was cut by 9 bases, the J end by 2 bases, with 8 bases between. From germline, CDR1 is SNHLY and CDR2 FYNNEI. In DNA form, the CDR3 reads TGTGCCAGTCGGGACGGCAATCAGCCCCAGCATTTT. This gives the protein CASRDGNQPQHF.

This chain uses TRBV2 with TRBJ2-3, with 7 positions matching TRBD2. The CDR3 totals 15 residues. V shed 5 bases and J 5 bases; nucleotides not matched to a gene: 10. The germline V gene encodes CDR1 SNHLY and CDR2 FYNNEI. The CDR3 spells CASSRVAGVVDTQYF. CDR3 nucleotide sequence: TGTGCCAGCAGTCGGGTAGCGGGCGTAGTAGATACGCAGTATTTT.

The chain employs TRBV5-4 and TRBJ2-4, with D perhaps given as TRBD1 or TRBD2 (5 bases each). CDR3 length equals 14 residues. The V gene's germline CDR1 is SGHNT and CDR2 YYREEE (reference sequence). V dropped 3 bases and J dropped 9 bases, with 16 bases sitting between them. DNA of the CDR3: TGTGCCAGCAGCTCGGACACTAGGGTGGGCATTCAGTACTTC. It is translated as CASSSDTRVGIQYF.

J is TRBJ1-6 and V is TRBV25-1, with 7 bases matching TRBD1. V gave up 7 bases and J gave up 0 bases; unmatched junction bases: 6. Germline V gives CDR1 MGHDK, CDR2 SYGVNS. The length of the CDR3 is 16 residues. CDR3 DNA: TGTGCCAGCAATACAGGGGCCAGCTCCTATAATTCACCCCTCCACTTT. This sequence encodes CASNTGASSYNSPLHF.

The chain has TRBV30 and TRBJ1-5; a weak D match, TRBD1 (5 bases). V dropped 3 bases and J dropped 4 bases, with 10 bases sitting between them. The CDR3 is made up of 13 amino acids. Germline V gene lookup returns CDR1 GTSNPN and CDR2 SVGIG (reference sequence). The CDR3 spells CAWSRGKNQPQHF. DNA for the CDR3: TGTGCCTGGAGCCGGGGCAAAAATCAGCCCCAGCATTTT. Drawing the rest from reference TRBV30 and TRBJ1-5, the complete variable domain is SQTIHQWPATLVQPVGSPLSLECTVEGTSNPNLYWYRQAAGRGLQLLFYSVGIGQISSEVPQNLSASRPQDRQFILSSKKLLLSDSGFYLCAWSRGKNQPQHFGDGTRLSIL.

The V and J genes are TRBV27 and TRBJ1-1, with D uncertain. V lost 0 bases, J lost 1 base, and 12 bases lay in between. Germline V gene lookup returns CDR1 MNHEY and CDR2 SMNVEV (reference sequence). The CDR3 loop spans 16 amino acids. The CDR3 DNA is TGTGCCAGCAGTTTATCCCCCGTCCATGGGAACACTGAAGCTTTCTTT. This codes for CASSLSPVHGNTEAFF.